This T cell receptor beta chain originates from a study of cytomegalovirus exposure and HLA in healthy donors. The V end lost 2 bases, the J end lost 4 bases, and 8 bases lay between the germline ends. The length of the CDR3 is 13 residues. Germline-derived CDR1 and CDR2 are SGHAT and FQNNGV. The PCR had 60 Vbeta and 13 Jbeta primers. Profiling relied on immunoSEQ multiplex PCR, and the TCRdb table lists in-frame clones only, not all of them. The table shows around 68,000 clones, with around 80% occurring only once. Sequencing was carried out using PBMCs. The sequence derives from a woman aged 25 to 39 in good health and CMV-seropositive. V usage is TRBV11-2 and J usage is TRBJ1-2; D is unresolved. The CDR3 DNA reads as TGTGCCAGCAGCTTACGGGGTATCTATGGCTACACCTTC. Protein sequence: CASSLRGIYGYTF.